The 12 T cell receptor beta chains reported below all come from one sample, sequenced in a study of lymphopenia after photon versus proton radiotherapy (dated by TCRdb to about 2019). Library preparation used the immunoSEQ multiplex PCR assay. TCRdb obtained this table from immuneACCESS and retained in-frame rearrangements with V and J assigned. These tables miss some clones; where compared with another copy, unresolved V genes account for less than half of the shortfall, and the remainder is unexplained. Present in this sample are around 18,000 clones, about nine tenths of which were seen just once. The biggest ten clones account for about a tenth of the sample. The input for sequencing was peripheral blood, taken from a patient treated with proton-based radiotherapy. Receptor source: a man between 70 and 80 years old with pancreatic cancer.

In its sample, this clone is medium-sized. In the same sample, other DNA sequences code for this CDR3. CDR3 sequence reads: CASSVTGNAFF. CDR3 in DNA: TGTGCCAGCAGTGTTACAGGGAACGCTTTCTTT. The chain uses TRBV2 and TRBJ1-1, with a weak D call TRBD1 (6 bases). The CDR3 is made up of 11 amino acids. Germline CDR1 SNHLY, CDR2 FYNNEI. Deletions cut 4 bases from V and 11 bases from J, with 11 bases between.

This chain uses TRBV4-1 with TRBJ1-2; a possible D gene is TRBD1 (6 bases). V was pared by 3 bases and J by 6 bases, with 17 bases between. Germline CDR1 MGHRA, CDR2 YSYEKL. This CDR3 is built from 15 residues. In DNA form, the CDR3 reads TGCGCCAGCAGCCACTTAGGACGGACAGATCATGGCTACACCTTC. The encoded protein is CASSHLGRTDHGYTF.

V is TRBV10-1 and J is TRBJ2-3, with D perhaps TRBD2 (5 bases). V was pared by 3 bases and J by 6 bases, with 13 bases between. Germline lookup yields CDR1 WNHNN and CDR2 SYGVQD (reference sequence). The CDR3 runs 14 residues. The CDR3 DNA is TGCGCCAGCAGTGATTTCGGGGATTCTGATACGCAGTATTTT. Translated: CASSDFGDSDTQYF.

The V and J genes are TRBV9 and TRBJ1-3; 10 bases fit TRBD1. Germline assignment: CDR1 SGDLS and CDR2 YYNGEE. With V trimmed by 2 bases and J by 1 base, 3 bases remained unmatched. The CDR3 has 16 amino acids. The DNA of the CDR3 is TGTGCCAGCAGCGTGTGGGACAGGGGATCTGGAAACACCATATATTTT. Its translation is CASSVWDRGSGNTIYF. Full variable domain (missing parts from reference TRBV9 and TRBJ1-3): DSGVTQTPKHLITATGQRVTLRCSPRSGDLSVYWYQQSLDQGLQFLIQYYNGEERAKGNILERFSAQQFPDLHSELNLSSLELGDSALYFCASSVWDRGSGNTIYFGEGSWLTVV.

The chain has TRBV19 and TRBJ1-2, with D unclear. The CDR3 has 14 residues. Per germline, CDR1 LNHDA and CDR2 SQIVND (reference sequence). The V gene lost 5 bases and the J gene lost 4 bases, with 14 bases spanning the gap. Written as DNA, the CDR3 is TGTGCCAGTAGTGGGGAGGGCCTCATCTATGGCTACACCTTC. Residues: CASSGEGLIYGYTF.

This chain connects TRBV4-1 to TRBJ2-2; 7 bases fit TRBD2. There are 15 residues in the CDR3. V dropped 1 base and J dropped 5; count of bases not matched to a gene: 4. CDR1 and CDR2 from the germline V gene are MGHRA and YSYEKL. CDR3 sequence: CASSQAGRVTGELFF. As DNA, the CDR3 is TGCGCCAGCAGCCAAGCGGGGAGGGTAACCGGGGAGCTGTTTTTT.

The rearrangement joins TRBV10-2 to TRBJ2-6, with D perhaps TRBD1 or TRBD2 (5 bases each). V shed 6 bases and J shed 2 bases, with 17 bases lying between them. The CDR3 has 17 amino acids. Germline CDR1 is WSHSY and CDR2 is SAAADI. CDR3 coding DNA: TGCGCCAGCAGCCCTGGGGTTGGGACCCCTGGGGCCAACGTCCTGACTTTC. Translated, it gives CASSPGVGTPGANVLTF.

This sequence joins TRBV19 and TRBJ1-2; tentatively, D is TRBD1 (5 bases). This CDR3 region has 13 residues. V lost 4 bases and J lost 6, with 12 bases in between. In germline, CDR1 is LNHDA, CDR2 SQIVND (reference sequence). For the CDR3, the DNA is TGTGCCAGTAGTACCCTCGGGGGAGATGGCTACACCTTC. Translated, it gives CASSTLGGDGYTF.

The V call is TRBV30, the J call TRBJ1-1, with D tentatively TRBD1 (5 bases). The CDR3 has 16 amino acids. Trimming removed 3 bases at V and 1 base at J, with 18 bases between. CDR1 and CDR2 from the germline V gene are GTSNPN and SVGIG (reference sequence). The CDR3 bases are TGTGCCTGGAGCGGAGGGCAAGGGGTCAGGAACACTGAAGCTTTCTTT. It encodes CAWSGGQGVRNTEAFF.

The chain has TRBV23-1 and TRBJ1-5, with D tentatively TRBD1 (6 bases). TRBV23-1 is assigned to the ORF class and has an uncertain function. The CDR3 sequence is 18 residues long. V gave up 3 bases and J gave up 7 bases, with 25 bases separating them. The CDR3 nucleotides read TGCGCCAGCAGTCAGCCACCGGACCAGAGGGGGTGTGAGCAGCCCCAGCATTTT. Translated: CASSQPPDQRGCEQPQHF.

The chain uses TRBV6-1 and TRBJ1-1; no clear D. CDR1 is MNHNS and CDR2 is SASEGT in the germline V gene. The ends were cut back, 3 bases at V and 1 base at J, with 15 bases in the middle. This CDR3 is 16 amino acids long. In nucleotides, the CDR3 is TGTGCCAGCAGTGAGCCGCCTGCAGCCCCGAACACTGAAGCTTTCTTT. Amino acids: CASSEPPAAPNTEAFF.

J is TRBJ2-5 and V is TRBV5-4; D might be TRBD1 or TRBD2, each matching 5 bases. V lost 4 bases to trimming and J lost 3 bases, with 16 bases between them. This CDR3 has 15 residues. Germline CDR1 and CDR2: SGHNT and YYREEE (reference sequence). CDR3 in amino acids: CASSAAGTAKETQYF. The CDR3 region has the DNA TGTGCCAGCAGCGCGGCCGGGACGGCTAAAGAGACCCAGTACTTC. The full variable domain, its missing parts supplied by reference TRBV5-4 and TRBJ2-5, is ETGVTQSPTHLIKTRGQQVTLRCSSQSGHNTVSWYQQALGQGPQFIFQYYREEENGRGNFPPRFSGLQFPNYSSELNVNALELDDSALYLCASSAAGTAKETQYFGPGTRLLVL.